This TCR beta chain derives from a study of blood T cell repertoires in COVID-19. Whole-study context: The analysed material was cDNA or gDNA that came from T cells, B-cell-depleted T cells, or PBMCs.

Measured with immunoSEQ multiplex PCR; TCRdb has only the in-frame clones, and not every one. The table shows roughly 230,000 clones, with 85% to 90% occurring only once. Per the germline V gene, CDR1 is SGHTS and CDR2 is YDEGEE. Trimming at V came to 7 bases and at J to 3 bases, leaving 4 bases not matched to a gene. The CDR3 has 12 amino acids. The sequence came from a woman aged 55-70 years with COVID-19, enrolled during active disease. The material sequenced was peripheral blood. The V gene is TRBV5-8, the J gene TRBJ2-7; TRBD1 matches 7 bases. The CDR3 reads CASRRQGYEQYF. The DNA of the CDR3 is TGTGCCAGCCGCCGACAGGGCTACGAGCAGTACTTC.